This entry features one T cell receptor (beta chain) sequence. These data originate in a study of blood T cell repertoires in COVID-19. Across the whole study: The United States, Italy and Spain were the sources of the acute and convalescent COVID-19 samples.

Only in-frame clones appear in the TCRdb table, and some are missing; sequencing was by immunoSEQ multiplex PCR. The sample has around 180,000 clones; roughly 90% are singletons. The CDR3 runs 15 residues. Germline-derived CDR1 and CDR2 are LNHDA and SQIVND (reference sequence). V dropped 6 bases and J dropped 2 bases, with 11 bases sitting between them. This clonotype was obtained from a man aged 70 or older with active or convalescent COVID-19. Sequencing was done on a sample of peripheral blood. The genes are TRBV19 and TRBJ2-6, with a tentative D call TRBD2 (6 bases). The CDR3 nucleotides are TGTGCCAGTAGCCCAGGGAGGACTGGGGCCAACGTCCTGACTTTC. Amino acid sequence: CASSPGRTGANVLTF.